Included here is one T cell receptor beta chain sequence, with context. The sample holds many counts of this clonotype. Its antigen is not yet known. Per-base quality was not reported, and no clone a single base away is much larger than it. Receptor amplification or capture employed multiplex PCR. Reads for this sample came from an Illumina HiSeq 4000. To build TCR beta libraries, CDR3 regions were amplified by Arm-PCR using iRepertoire HTBI primers. Before sequencing, the PCR products underwent gel purification. The authors' pipeline ran thus. Gene usage analysis of CDR3 amino acid clonotypes used the approximately 62 TRBV and 11 to 15 TRBJ segments found across samples. Filtered high-quality paired reads were merged into contigs using COPE and FqMerger. BLAST was used to align contigs to IMGT TRBV, TRBD and TRBJ reference genes, and CDR3 was defined according to IMGT. Highly expanded clones were defined as clonotypes with a frequency above 0.1%. Shannon entropy was used to measure repertoire diversity, and the Gini coefficient was used to measure V-J evenness. A clonotype was considered public if more than one individual shared it. TCRdb's own reprocessing of the public reads used fastp at Q25 and MiXCR and kept productive beta chains. A single entry per CDR3 protein holds the most common genes and DNA from its merged rows. The V and J calls were not made by the authors but by TCRdb's processing. The sample table shows around 500,000 distinct CDR3 sequences, and approximately 12% are seen once. Approximately 9% of the sample goes to the ten largest clones.

In the germline V gene, CDR1 corresponds to SNHLY and CDR2 to FYNNEI. CDR3 length: 12 amino acids, cysteine to phenylalanine. The CDR3 DNA has 36 bases and is translated from base 1. V trim: 8 bases; J trim: 2 bases; unmatched bases: 3. The data derive from a study of regulatory T cells in long-lasting Graves disease (dated by TCRdb to the early 2020s). Study-wide context: Antithyroid drugs had been taken for less than 3 months by newly diagnosed Graves' disease patients. A total of around 33 samples underwent TCR sequencing, from about 13 patients with persistent Graves' disease and some 20 patients with newly diagnosed Graves' disease. The study was conducted in China and was registered as a clinical trial. Persistent Graves' disease patients were compared with newly diagnosed Graves' disease patients by peripheral blood TCR sequencing and RNA sequencing. Study-wide conclusions, independent of this receptor: As a limitation, the authors acknowledged that the small sample size may reduce accuracy. Preferential use of TRBV28, TRBJ1-2 and TRBJ2-5 was observed in persistent disease, whereas TRBV20-1 and TRBJ2-1 were favored in newly diagnosed disease. Sequencing and analysis were limited to the TCR beta chain. Lower TCR Shannon entropy and fewer highly expanded clones were observed in persistent Graves' disease patients than in newly diagnosed patients, which suggested clonal expansion. Persistent patients shared more public clonotypes among themselves (around 2,500) than newly diagnosed patients did (more than 950). Only peripheral blood was studied, because thyroid tissue, the primary lesion, was inaccessible.

Explained via the paper, the time point label denotes: newly diagnosed GD, antithyroid drugs for less than 3 months. For both TCR sequencing and RNA sequencing, RNA was extracted from PBMCs in TRIzol. The diagnosis of Graves' disease followed American Thyroid Association guidelines. Patients for the study were recruited at an endocrinology department in Xi'an, China. Each patient gave about 9.1 milliliters of peripheral blood, collected in an EDTA anticoagulant tube. Ficoll Paque Plus density gradient separation was used to isolate PBMCs, and no additional T cell sorting was done. An Agilent 2100 Bioanalyzer and agarose gel were used to check RNA quality, and a NanoDrop 2000 was used to measure RNA concentration. This same sample was also part of a study on T cells in Graves' hyperthyroidism and ophthalmopathy. The second study reports: Graves' hyperthyroidism was defined as stable when no progression to ophthalmopathy occurred over 18 months of follow-up. Hyperthyroidism patients were newly diagnosed, with disease duration under 2 months, and aged 18 to 65 years. Exclusion was applied to patients with uncontrolled infections, other autoimmune diseases, pregnancy or lactation. Diagnoses were established on the basis of clinical symptoms, serum thyroxine and TRAb, thyroid ultrasound, and orbital computed tomography. The TCR CDR3 was subjected to a first round of RT-PCR using the HTBI primer set and the Qiagen OneStep RT-PCR kit. Most expanded thyroid clonotypes (frequency above 0.001) were also found in blood, which suggests that blood repertoires may mirror thyroid immune responses. A model built on a 13 V-J signature distinguished ophthalmopathy from stable hyperthyroidism, reaching about 88% sensitivity and around 81% specificity in cross-validation and 80%/75% in testing. In validation, progression to ophthalmopathy was predicted by the model with 55% to 71% sensitivity and roughly 72% specificity, a median of about 6 months before onset. A discovery cohort of about a hundred patients, about 40 with Graves' ophthalmopathy and approximately 60 with stable Graves' hyperthyroidism, was used to find distinguishing TCR V-J signatures. Prospective prediction of ophthalmopathy was tested in an independent validation cohort of approximately 19 hyperthyroidism patients and approximately 17 patients who later progressed to ophthalmopathy. The 100 or so discovery patients were randomly split 7:3 into training and test sets. Thyroid tissue and blood T-cell repertoires from several Graves' hyperthyroidism patients were also compared in the study. Following sampling, methimazole starting at 30 mg daily was given to hyperthyroidism patients, and high-dose intravenous methylprednisolone was given to ophthalmopathy patients. A second multiplex PCR round built the libraries, followed by size selection and purification. The libraries were sequenced on an Illumina HiSeq2000 using paired-end 100 bp reads. Raw data were processed with SOAPnuke, discarding reads with adapters, uncalled bases, mean Phred below 15, or no exact constant-primer or identifier match. COPE v1.2.5 was used to merge the high-quality paired reads, and each unique nucleotide sequence was defined as a clonotype. MiTCR v1.1 was used to align clonotypes to the IMGT TRBV, TRBD and TRBJ reference segments. Analysis was restricted to V-J combinations with a frequency above 0.0001, which covered roughly 99% of repertoires. The TCS score was defined as the ratio of F50 (clonal expansion) to E x V (chaos), calculated using BLOSUM62-based TCRdist between CDR3 peptides within each V-J. Welch's t-statistics and random forest reduced around 520 V-J features to 13, which were used in a naive Bayes classifier (R e1071). No statistical method was used to set the sample size in advance, and investigators knew the group allocation. According to the paper, TCR Vbeta CDR3 sequencing was carried out on 135 peripheral blood samples, which came from over 40 ophthalmopathy, under 80 hyperthyroidism and about 17 progressor patients.

The origin of this receptor is a woman in her 30s with Graves disease. Donor details come from another sample of the same person, matched by shared clones. The sequence joins TRBV2 to TRBJ2-7, with 7 bases aligning to TRBD2. Material: peripheral blood mononuclear cells (PBMCs), obtained at new diagnosis, from a patient treated with antithyroid drugs. The DNA reads as follows: TGTGCCAGCTCCAGCGGGGCCTACGAGCAGTACTTC. Its protein product is CASSSGAYEQYF. The entire variable domain, with the stretches around the CDR3 drawn from the reference TRBV2 and TRBJ2-7 proteins, is EPEVTQTPSHQVTQMGQEVILRCVPISNHLYFYWYRQILGQKVEFLVSFYNNEISEKSEIFDDQFSVERPDGSNFTLKIRSTKLEDSAMYFCASSSGAYEQYFGPGTRLTVT.